A selection of T cell receptor beta chains follows, all from one sample in a study of CD8 T cells in ankylosing spondylitis. TCRdb used MiXCR to reprocess the 5' RACE reads, holding one entry per CDR3 protein. The sample carries some 150,000 distinct CDR3 sequences, around 45% recorded once. Sequencing was performed on synovial fluid, either unsorted or a sorted T cell fraction (not recorded which). The receptors were gathered from a male donor with ankylosing spondylitis. Each CDR3 is given with its conserved first and last residue. D genes are given only for firm matches. Part of the rows lack a size; the others show once, few, many or a class for expanded clones.

j_call v_call d_call clone_size cdr3_aa cdr3_nt
TRBJ2-2 TRBV7-8 . few CASSFVDGQSGELFF TGTGCCAGCAGCTTCGTGGACGGACAATCCGGGGAGCTGTTTTTT
TRBJ2-7 TRBV5-4 TRBD2 few CASSLAVAGGEQYF TGTGCCAGCAGCTTGGCGGTAGCGGGAGGCGAGCAGTACTTC
TRBJ1-2 TRBV13 . . CASSRGHLSYGYTF TGTGCCAGCAGCCGTGGACATTTAAGCTATGGCTACACCTTC
TRBJ1-2 TRBV4-2 . . CASSQDAAVYFRGYTF TGTGCCAGCAGCCAAGATGCGGCAGTCTATTTTCGGGGCTACACCTTC
TRBJ2-7 TRBV7-9 TRBD1 . CASSLAGQQSYEQYF TGTGCCAGCAGCTTAGCGGGACAGCAGTCCTACGAGCAGTACTTC
TRBJ2-7 TRBV5-1 TRBD2 . CASTPWGGRLSYEQYF TGCGCCAGCACCCCTTGGGGAGGGCGGCTCTCCTACGAGCAGTACTTC
TRBJ2-7 TRBV4-1 . . CASSQSRSSSYEQYF TGCGCCAGCAGCCAGAGCCGTTCAAGCTCCTACGAGCAGTACTTC
TRBJ2-3 TRBV20-1 . . CSATQGEVYPSTDTQYF TGCAGTGCTACGCAGGGAGAGGTATACCCTAGCACAGATACGCAGTATTTT
TRBJ2-1 TRBV6-1 . . CASSEGGSWGNEQFF TGTGCCAGCAGCGAGGGGGGGAGTTGGGGTAATGAGCAGTTCTTC
TRBJ2-5 TRBV10-2 . many CASSEDTTQETQYF TGCGCCAGCAGTGAGGACACGACGCAAGAGACCCAGTACTTC
TRBJ2-5 TRBV5-1 . . CASSKVQSGETQYF TGCGCCAGCAGCAAGGTCCAATCGGGGGAGACCCAGTACTTC
TRBJ2-5 TRBV13 TRBD2 . CASSPLAGAQETQYF TGTGCCAGCAGCCCCCTAGCGGGGGCACAAGAGACCCAGTACTTC
TRBJ2-7 TRBV28 . few CASSLTTYEQYF TGTGCCAGCAGTTTAACTACCTACGAGCAGTACTTC
TRBJ2-3 TRBV28 . . CASSFPSEATDTQYF TGTGCCAGCAGTTTCCCATCCGAGGCCACAGATACGCAGTATTTT
TRBJ2-1 TRBV7-3 TRBD2 . CATSGTSGPYNEQFF TGTGCCACTTCCGGGACTAGCGGACCCTACAATGAGCAGTTCTTC
TRBJ1-1 TRBV9 . . CASSAGDGYTEVFF TGTGCCAGCAGCGCGGGGGACGGGTACACTGAAGTTTTCTTT
TRBJ1-1 TRBV29-1 . . CSVLWGLPVEAFF TGCAGCGTTTTGTGGGGCCTTCCGGTCGAAGCTTTCTTT
TRBJ2-5 TRBV20-1 TRBD2 once CSARDSGTRRETQYF TGCAGTGCTAGAGATAGTGGGACTAGAAGAGAGACCCAGTACTTC
TRBJ1-5 TRBV12-3/TRBV12-4 . . CASSFLQNQPQHF TGTGCCAGCAGTTTTTTACAGAATCAGCCCCAGCATTTT
TRBJ1-3 TRBV11-2 . few CASSFRLDTIYF TGTGCCAGCAGCTTCCGTCTCGACACCATATATTTT
TRBJ2-3 TRBV12-3/TRBV12-4 . many CASSLVGDTDTQYF TGTGCCAGCAGTTTAGTAGGGGACACAGATACGCAGTATTTT
TRBJ2-3 TRBV9 TRBD2 few CASSVEPAGGRADTQYF TGTGCCAGCAGCGTAGAGCCGGCGGGAGGGCGCGCAGATACGCAGTATTTT
TRBJ2-7 TRBV2 . . CASRAYEQYF TGTGCCAGCAGGGCCTACGAGCAGTACTTC
TRBJ2-5 TRBV7-8 TRBD2 . CASSSGLAGSHQETQYF TGTGCCAGCAGCTCCGGACTAGCGGGAAGTCACCAAGAGACCCAGTACTTC
TRBJ1-1 TRBV4-1 . . CASRKVGFKRTEAFF TGCGCCAGCAGGAAGGTCGGGTTTAAGCGCACTGAAGCTTTCTTT
TRBJ1-1 TRBV6-1 . many CASSESENTEAFF TGTGCCAGCAGTGAATCAGAGAACACTGAAGCTTTCTTT
TRBJ2-7 TRBV20-1 . once CSAGAVRQIYEQYF TGCAGTGCAGGGGCCGTACGACAGATCTACGAGCAGTACTTC
TRBJ2-2 TRBV3-1 . . CASSHVGGTGELFF TGTGCCAGCAGCCATGTCGGTGGGACCGGGGAGCTGTTTTTT
TRBJ2-5 TRBV12-3/TRBV12-4 . . CASSEGGGDQETQYF TGTGCCAGCAGCGAGGGGGGGGGCGACCAAGAGACCCAGTACTTC
TRBJ2-7 TRBV10-3 TRBD2 . CATAAAGGPYEQYF TGTGCCACCGCGGCAGCGGGAGGGCCCTACGAGCAGTACTTC
TRBJ1-2 TRBV25-1 TRBD1 . CASSYTGTGNGYTF TGTGCCAGCAGTTACACCGGGACAGGGAATGGCTACACCTTC
TRBJ1-5 TRBV7-3 . few CASSSSEGAKNYQPQHF TGTGCCAGCAGCTCCTCTGAGGGAGCAAAGAATTATCAGCCCCAGCATTTT
TRBJ2-7 TRBV20-1 TRBD1 . CSARDVQGASYEQYF TGCAGTGCTAGAGATGTACAGGGGGCTTCCTACGAGCAGTACTTC
TRBJ2-2 TRBV12-3/TRBV12-4 . . CASSPDFPNTGELFF TGTGCCAGCAGCCCCGACTTTCCCAACACCGGGGAGCTGTTTTTT
TRBJ2-2 TRBV3-1 TRBD2 . CASSQPGLAGNPPTRTGELFF TGTGCCAGCAGCCAACCCGGACTAGCGGGAAACCCGCCGACCCGCACCGGGGAGCTGTTTTTT
TRBJ2-2 TRBV12-3/TRBV12-4 TRBD2 many CASSKLAVPTGELFF TGTGCCAGCAGTAAACTAGCGGTTCCCACGGGGGAGCTGTTTTTT
TRBJ1-2 TRBV27 . . CASSFSPDPAYGYTF TGTGCCAGCAGTTTTAGTCCGGACCCTGCCTATGGCTACACCTTC
TRBJ1-5 TRBV6-2/TRBV6-3 . few CASSYSEGVDQPQHF TGTGCCAGCAGTTACTCGGAGGGGGTGGATCAGCCCCAGCATTTT
TRBJ2-6 TRBV4-2 . . CASSQDGGAGANVLTF TGTGCCAGCAGCCAAGATGGGGGCGCTGGGGCCAACGTCCTGACTTTC
TRBJ2-7 TRBV5-1 TRBD2 few CASSLGTSGGIYEQYF TGCGCCAGCAGCTTGGGGACTAGCGGGGGGATTTACGAGCAGTACTTC
TRBJ1-1 TRBV18 . once CASSLLPGKIPQGAFF TGTGCCAGCTCACTCCTACCGGGGAAGATTCCTCAGGGAGCTTTCTTT
TRBJ2-6 TRBV11-3 . few CASSLASSGANVLTF TGTGCCAGCAGCTTAGCCAGCTCTGGGGCCAACGTCCTGACTTTC
TRBJ2-1 TRBV6-2/TRBV6-3 . . CASSYSDLRGARYNEQFF TGTGCCAGCAGTTACTCGGATTTGAGGGGGGCGCGGTACAATGAGCAGTTCTTC
TRBJ2-7 TRBV11-2 TRBD1 few CASSFSDRALGNPYEQYF TGTGCCAGCAGCTTCTCGGACAGGGCCTTGGGGAACCCCTACGAGCAGTACTTC
TRBJ2-2 TRBV25-1 TRBD2 . CASSGGSDTGELFF TGTGCCAGCAGTGGCGGGAGTGACACCGGGGAGCTGTTTTTT
TRBJ2-7 TRBV6-6 . . CASTPGGVGTYEQYF TGCGCCAGCACTCCAGGGGGGGTGGGGACCTACGAGCAGTACTTC
TRBJ2-5 TRBV7-2 . . CASSLVPTSQETQYF TGTGCCAGCAGCTTAGTACCGACCTCCCAAGAGACCCAGTACTTC
TRBJ1-2 TRBV28 . . CASSLLTANNYGYTF TGTGCCAGCAGTTTATTGACAGCTAATAACTATGGCTACACCTTC
TRBJ2-1 TRBV5-4 TRBD1 . CASSSGQDYNEQFF TGTGCCAGCAGCTCGGGACAGGATTACAATGAGCAGTTCTTC
TRBJ2-7 TRBV18 TRBD2 . CASSIIAGVLYEQYF TGTGCCAGCTCAATAATAGCGGGAGTTCTCTACGAGCAGTACTTC
TRBJ2-7 TRBV15 . . CATSRTTGLPYEQYF TGTGCCACCAGCAGGACGACAGGACTACCCTACGAGCAGTACTTC
TRBJ2-3 TRBV20-1 . . CSANRAAQYF TGCAGTGCTAACAGGGCCGCGCAGTATTTT
TRBJ2-7 TRBV4-3 TRBD1 few CASSRWTGIPYEQYF TGCGCCAGCAGCCGTTGGACAGGGATACCCTACGAGCAGTACTTC